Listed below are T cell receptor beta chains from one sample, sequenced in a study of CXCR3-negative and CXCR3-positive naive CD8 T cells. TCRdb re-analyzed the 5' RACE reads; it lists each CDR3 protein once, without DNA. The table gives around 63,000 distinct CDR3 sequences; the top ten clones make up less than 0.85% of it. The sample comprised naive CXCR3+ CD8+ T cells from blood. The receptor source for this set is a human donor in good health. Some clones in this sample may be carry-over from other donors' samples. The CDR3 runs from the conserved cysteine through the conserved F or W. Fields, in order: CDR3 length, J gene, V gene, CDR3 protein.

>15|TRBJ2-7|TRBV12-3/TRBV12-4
CASGTYSASSYEQYF
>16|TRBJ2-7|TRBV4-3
CASSPENRQDLYEQYF
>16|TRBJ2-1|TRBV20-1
CSARDLAGGPWNEQFF
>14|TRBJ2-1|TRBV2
CATPGTGLLNEQFF
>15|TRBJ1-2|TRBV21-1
CASSKEEGGNYGYTF
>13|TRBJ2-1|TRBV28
CASSPRPGREQFF
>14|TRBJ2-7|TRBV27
CASRGFDSSYEQYF
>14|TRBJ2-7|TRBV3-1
CASSHVGLLGEQYF
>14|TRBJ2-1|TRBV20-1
CSAPGGQLFNEQFF
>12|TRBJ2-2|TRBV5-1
CASSLTPGELFF
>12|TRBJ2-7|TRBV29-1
CSVESNSYEQYF
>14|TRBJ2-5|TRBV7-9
CASSSPTGQETQYF
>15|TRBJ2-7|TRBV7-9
CASSSRTGNSYEQYF
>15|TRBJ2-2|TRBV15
CATSRDRGNTGELFF
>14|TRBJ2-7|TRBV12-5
CASGLTNFNTEQYF
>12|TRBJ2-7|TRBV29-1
CSVRQGTLEQYF
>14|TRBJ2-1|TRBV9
CASSAPSAYNEQFF
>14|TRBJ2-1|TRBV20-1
CSALGESSYNEQFF
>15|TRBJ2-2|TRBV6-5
CASSYIAGNTGELFF
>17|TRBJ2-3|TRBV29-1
CSVEIGPTGFGEGTQYF
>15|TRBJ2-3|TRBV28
CASSASGGNTDTQYF
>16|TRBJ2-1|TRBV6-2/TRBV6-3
CASSPARPPYYNEQFF
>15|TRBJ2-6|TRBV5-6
CASSLGPSGANVLTF
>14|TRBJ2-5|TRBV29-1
CSVEGGQGYETQYF
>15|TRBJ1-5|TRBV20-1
CSAPGQQNSNQPQHF
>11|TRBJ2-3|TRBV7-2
CASTVTDTQYF
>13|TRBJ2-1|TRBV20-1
CSAPGVAYNEQFF
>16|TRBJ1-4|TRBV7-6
CASSLASGTANEKLFF
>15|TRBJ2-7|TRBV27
CASSLSQTGNYEQYF
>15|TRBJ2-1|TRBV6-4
CASSDGEHLANEQFF
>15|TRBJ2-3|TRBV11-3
CASSLGEFSVDTQYF
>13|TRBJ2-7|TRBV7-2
CVSSLVSSAEQYF
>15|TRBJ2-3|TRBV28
CASTVGTRGADTQYF
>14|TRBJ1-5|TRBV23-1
CASSLQGRNQPQHF
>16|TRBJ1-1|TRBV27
CASSHIPGGMNTEAFF
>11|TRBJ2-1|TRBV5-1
CASSVRDEQFF
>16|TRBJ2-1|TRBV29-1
CSGAGSGGVAHNEQFF
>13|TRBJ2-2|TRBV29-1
CSVSGPNTGELFF
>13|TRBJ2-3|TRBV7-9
CASSLALGDTQYF
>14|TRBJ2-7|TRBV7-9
CASSHVTGPYEQYF
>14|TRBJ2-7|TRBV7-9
CASSLRDRPYEQYF